A single sample gave rise to the 32 T cell receptor beta chains below, sequenced in a study of lymphopenia after photon versus proton radiotherapy. Measured with immunoSEQ multiplex PCR; TCRdb has only the in-frame clones, and not every one. The profile shows about 40,000 clones, about 85% of them singletons. Sequencing was performed on peripheral blood, taken from a patient treated with photon-based radiotherapy. These receptors came from a man over 45 with gastric cancer.

Here the CDR3 reads CASSLGVVETQYF. The DNA of the CDR3 is TGTGCCAGCAGCTTGGGTGTAGTCGAGACCCAGTACTTC. The genes are TRBV11-1 and TRBJ2-5; no clear D. Trimming removed 3 bases at V and 5 bases at J, with 10 bases between. Germline V CDR1 and CDR2: SGHAT, FQDESV (reference sequence). The length of the CDR3 is 13 residues. Combining the CDR3 with reference TRBV11-1 and TRBJ2-5 gives the whole variable domain EAEVAQSPRYKITEKSQAVAFWCDPISGHATLYWYRQILGQGPELLVQFQDESVVDDSQLPKDRFSAERLKGVDSTLKIQPAELGDSAMYLCASSLGVVETQYFGPGTRLLVL.

Details on this clone: The same CDR3 can be traced to other DNA sequences in this sample. This rearrangement joins TRBV5-5 to TRBJ2-7; D remains ambiguous. The germline CDR1 and CDR2 sequences are SGHKS and YYEKEE (reference sequence). V gave up 5 bases and J gave up 3 bases, with 12 bases separating them. This CDR3 comprises 13 residues. The CDR3 loop reads CASRNRGHYEQYF. In DNA form, the CDR3 reads TGTGCCAGCAGAAACCGTGGGCACTACGAGCAGTACTTC.

The chain recombines TRBV5-1 with TRBJ2-5; TRBD1 matches 12 bases. J was trimmed by 3 bases and V by 4 bases; bases with no gene match: 10. The germline CDR1 and CDR2 sequences are SGHRS and YFSETQ. CDR3 size: 17 residues. CDR3: CASSQPGTGGWKETQYF. CDR3 DNA sequence: TGCGCCAGCAGCCAGCCCGGGACAGGGGGCTGGAAAGAGACCCAGTACTTC.

This chain connects TRBV9 to TRBJ2-3; D is unresolved. Germline CDR1 and CDR2: SGDLS and YYNGEE. V shed 5 bases and J shed 0 bases, with 22 bases lying between them. There are 18 residues in the CDR3. CDR3 coding DNA: TGTGCCAGCAGGGTCCAACTTCGAGGAGCGCCTAGCACAGATACGCAGTATTTT. This sequence encodes CASRVQLRGAPSTDTQYF.

The gene calls are TRBV6-1 and TRBJ2-3; TRBD2 matches 12 bases. The CDR3 totals 16 residues. V shed 4 bases, J shed 8 bases, and the junction held 10 bases outside the gene matches. Germline loops: CDR1 MNHNS, CDR2 SASEGT. For the CDR3, the DNA is TGTGCCAGCAGTGGCCCCGAGACTAGCGGGAGTGCTACGCAGTATTTT. This sequence encodes CASSGPETSGSATQYF.

This rearrangement joins TRBV4-2 to TRBJ2-2, with 9 bases that match TRBD2. The CDR3 consists of 19 residues. V shed 0 bases, J shed 2 bases, and the junction held 10 bases outside the gene matches. Germline CDR1 is LGHNA and CDR2 is YNFKEQ. The CDR3 loop is CASSQDFRSGRINTGELFF. The DNA of the CDR3 is TGTGCCAGCAGCCAAGATTTTAGAAGCGGGAGGATAAACACCGGGGAGCTGTTTTTT.

The V gene is TRBV18, the J gene TRBJ2-2, with D perhaps matching TRBD1 (5 bases). Germline lookup yields CDR1 KGHSH and CDR2 LQKENI. The CDR3 consists of 16 residues. V was pared by 0 bases and J by 3 bases, with 11 bases between. The CDR3 DNA follows: TGTGCCAGCTCACCACCGGCAGGGCAGGACACCGGGGAGCTGTTTTTT. As protein: CASSPPAGQDTGELFF.

This clone was recorded once. The chain recombines TRBV11-2 with TRBJ2-1, with a weak D call TRBD2 (6 bases). The ends were cut back, 0 bases at V and 7 bases at J, with 13 bases in the middle. The CDR3 has 15 residues. Germline-derived CDR1 and CDR2 are SGHAT and FQNNGV. The CDR3 reads CASSLEVLAGNEQFF. The CDR3, as DNA: TGTGCCAGCAGCTTAGAGGTCCTGGCGGGGAATGAGCAGTTCTTC. Filled out from reference TRBV11-2 and TRBJ2-1, the complete variable domain reads EAGVAQSPRYKIIEKRQSVAFWCNPISGHATLYWYQQILGQGPKLLIQFQNNGVVDDSQLPKDRFSAERLKGVDSTLKIQPAKLEDSAVYLCASSLEVLAGNEQFFGPGTRLTVL.

The V and J genes are TRBV5-1 and TRBJ2-7; either TRBD1 or TRBD2 may fit D (5 bases each). This CDR3 has 15 residues. V lost 4 bases, J lost 7 bases, and 21 bases lay in between. Germline-derived CDR1 and CDR2 are SGHRS and YFSETQ. CDR3 protein: CASSAGGGTTVEQYF. Written as DNA, the CDR3 is TGCGCCAGCAGCGCTGGGGGTGGGACCACGGTGGAGCAGTACTTC.

The genes are TRBV5-1 and TRBJ2-7, with D perhaps TRBD1 (5 bases). V dropped 0 bases and J dropped 3 bases, with 10 bases sitting between them. Germline-derived CDR1 and CDR2 are SGHRS and YFSETQ. The CDR3 is 14 residues long. CDR3 residues: CASSLAGGHYEQYF. In DNA, the CDR3 is TGCGCCAGCAGCTTGGCGGGCGGACACTACGAGCAGTACTTC.

The chain has TRBV11-2 and TRBJ2-1, with 11 bases aligning to TRBD2. Trimming removed 8 bases from V and 4 bases from J; junction bases left unmatched: 16. The CDR3 extends over 18 amino acids. From germline, CDR1 is SGHAT and CDR2 FQNNGV. This CDR3 reads CASAGLAGGSHRYNEQFF. The CDR3 DNA is TGTGCCAGCGCGGGGCTAGCGGGAGGATCACACAGATACAATGAGCAGTTCTTC.

The chain has TRBV18 and TRBJ2-3; 7 bases are shared with TRBD1. Germline CDR1 reads KGHSH; CDR2 reads LQKENI. This CDR3 is built from 13 residues. V lost 8 bases and J lost 5; bases outside the gene matches: 7. The CDR3 sequence is CASTPDREDTQYF. In DNA form, the CDR3 reads TGTGCCAGCACCCCTGACAGGGAAGATACGCAGTATTTT.

The J gene is TRBJ1-1, the V gene TRBV5-1; possibly TRBD1 for D (5 bases). Trimming stripped 6 bases from V and 0 bases from J, with 15 bases between. The germline V gene encodes CDR1 SGHRS and CDR2 YFSETQ. This CDR3 contains 15 residues. DNA of the CDR3: TGCGCCAGCAATCGGGGACCGACGGTGAACACTGAAGCTTTCTTT. This sequence encodes CASNRGPTVNTEAFF.

The CDR3 DNA is TGCGCCAGTAACACAGGGGCCACTGGAAACACCATATATTTT. It specifies CASNTGATGNTIYF. The chain has TRBV5-1 and TRBJ1-3, with 7 nucleotides matching TRBD1. V lost 8 bases to trimming and J lost 2 bases; unmatched junction nucleotides: 7. CDR3 length equals 14 residues. The germline V gene encodes CDR1 SGHRS and CDR2 YFSETQ. Supplemented by reference TRBV5-1 and TRBJ1-3, the full variable domain reads KAGVTQTPRYLIKTRGQQVTLSCSPISGHRSVSWYQQTPGQGLQFLFEYFSETQRNKGNFPGRFSGRQFSNSRSEMNVSTLELGDSALYLCASNTGATGNTIYFGEGSWLTVV.

This rearrangement joins TRBV6-1 to TRBJ1-5, with a weak D call TRBD1 (5 bases). The CDR3 loop spans 15 amino acids. CDR1 is MNHNS, CDR2 SASEGT, per germline. V lost 3 bases and J 0 bases, leaving 9 bases between the germline ends. Here the CDR3 reads CASSDGGASNQPQHF. For the CDR3, the DNA is TGTGCCAGCAGTGATGGAGGGGCTAGCAATCAGCCCCAGCATTTT.

V is TRBV4-1 and J is TRBJ2-5, with D perhaps matching TRBD2 (5 bases). The DNA matches TRBJ2-7 better at its end, which makes the J call doubtful. Germline V CDR1 and CDR2: MGHRA, YSYEKL. This CDR3 has 21 amino acids. For the CDR3, the DNA is TGCGCCAGCAGCCAAGATGGTGTCCAGACCCCGACGGGAACCTACTCCTACGAGCAGTACTTC. The encoded protein is CASSQDGVQTPTGTYSYEQYF.

The chain couples TRBV12-5 to TRBJ2-7; the D call may be TRBD1 or TRBD2 (5 bases each). V lost 7 bases, J lost 0 bases, and 13 bases lay in between. Looked up from germline, CDR1 is LGHNT and CDR2 is FRNRAP. This CDR3 is 14 amino acids long. Written as DNA, the CDR3 is TGTGCTAGTGCCCGGGACGGTAGCTCCTACGAGCAGTACTTC. Translation gives CASARDGSSYEQYF.

The chain links TRBV5-1 to TRBJ1-1, with no clear D. CDR3 size: 15 residues. V was cut by 0 bases and J by 4 bases, with 13 bases left in between. The germline V gene has CDR1 SGHRS and CDR2 YFSETQ. CDR3 DNA sequence: TGCGCCAGCAGCTTGGCGGAGGGAATGGGCACTGAAGCTTTCTTT. Translating gives CASSLAEGMGTEAFF.

The chain carries TRBV5-4 and TRBJ2-5; TRBD1 matches at 7 bases. The CDR3 covers 14 residues. The V gene end was trimmed by 0 bases and the J gene end by 4 bases; junction bases not matched to a gene: 3. CDR1 SGHNT and CDR2 YYREEE come from the germline V gene (reference sequence). The CDR3 region is CASSLVGGGETQYF. The CDR3 region has the DNA TGTGCCAGCAGCTTGGTAGGGGGCGGAGAGACCCAGTACTTC.

The chain is built from TRBV19 and TRBJ1-5; 11 bases are a match to TRBD1. This CDR3 comprises 17 residues. The germline V gene encodes CDR1 LNHDA and CDR2 SQIVND (reference sequence). With 5 bases clipped from V and 0 bases from J, the junction kept 6 bases outside the gene matches. CDR3 sequence reads: CASSPRGTGGSNQPQHF. CDR3 sequence (DNA): TGTGCCAGTAGTCCCCGAGGGACAGGGGGTAGCAATCAGCCCCAGCATTTT.

The chain uses TRBV27 and TRBJ2-2, with 10 bases matching TRBD1. Germline trimming cut 4 bases from V and 5 bases from J; bases unmatched to any gene: 4. CDR3 length equals 15 residues. Per the germline V gene, CDR1 is MNHEY and CDR2 is SMNVEV (reference sequence). CDR3 protein: CASSWGQGWTGELFF. The CDR3 DNA is TGTGCCAGCAGTTGGGGACAGGGGTGGACCGGGGAGCTGTTTTTT.

The chain is built from TRBV19 and TRBJ2-7; 7 nucleotides line up with TRBD2. The CDR3 is 15 residues long. Unmatched junction bases numbered 15, after V lost 6 bases and J lost 7 bases. Germline lookup yields CDR1 LNHDA and CDR2 SQIVND (reference sequence). DNA of the CDR3: TGTGCCAGTAGCGGGGGTGGTGGTAGCGGGCGTGAGCAGTACTTC. Encoded protein: CASSGGGGSGREQYF.

This chain uses TRBV29-1 with TRBJ1-2; 7 bases agree with TRBD1. Losses at the gene ends were 5 bases for V and 8 bases for J; bases not matched to a gene: 8. The CDR3 runs to 12 residues. Germline assignment: CDR1 SQVTM and CDR2 ANQGSEA. The CDR3 reads CSVSRGSGGYTF. The CDR3 DNA sequence: TGCAGCGTTTCCAGGGGGTCGGGGGGCTACACCTTC.

This clone was seen more than once but under ten times. V usage is TRBV30 and J usage is TRBJ1-2; D possibly corresponds to TRBD1 (6 bases). This CDR3 is built from 13 residues. Per germline, CDR1 GTSNPN and CDR2 SVGIG (reference sequence). Trimming cost V 3 bases and J 8 bases, with 16 bases left between them. The CDR3 DNA follows: TGTGCCTGGAGCCCGGACAGAAGCTACGGCTACACCTTC. It yields the protein CAWSPDRSYGYTF.

The V gene is TRBV6-4, the J gene TRBJ2-2; D is possibly TRBD1 or TRBD2 (5 bases each). V gave up 4 bases and J gave up 3 bases, with 9 bases separating them. CDR1 is MRHNA and CDR2 is SNTAGT in the germline V gene. CDR3 size: 14 residues. The CDR3: CASSVGTDTGELFF. The CDR3 coding sequence is TGTGCCAGCAGTGTCGGGACGGACACCGGGGAGCTGTTTTTT.

This chain links TRBV6-4 with TRBJ2-6; 7 bases line up with TRBD2. The length of the CDR3 is 18 residues. V lost 8 bases and J lost 4; bases outside the gene matches: 17. Germline V gives CDR1 MRHNA, CDR2 SNTAGT. The CDR3 DNA sequence: TGTGCCAGCTTGTATCTAGCGGAACCTAGAAGGGGGGCCAACGTCCTGACTTTC. Its protein product is CASLYLAEPRRGANVLTF.

This clone was seen once. The chain joins TRBV7-8 to TRBJ2-1, with D perhaps matching TRBD2 (5 bases). The germline V and J ends were trimmed by 5 bases and 2 bases, with 13 bases remaining between them. The germline CDR1 and CDR2 sequences are SGHVS and FQNEAQ. The CDR3 is made up of 15 amino acids. Here the CDR3 DNA reads TGTGCCAGCAGCCTAAGGGCGGGCCCCTACAATGAGCAGTTCTTC. Its protein product is CASSLRAGPYNEQFF.

The CDR3 region has the DNA TGCGCCAGCACCGAGGACGGATATAGCAATCAGCCCCAGCATTTT. It codes for CASTEDGYSNQPQHF. The rearrangement uses TRBV5-1 and TRBJ1-5; D is unresolved. V was cut by 6 bases and J by 0 bases, with 13 bases left in between. The CDR3 has 15 amino acids. CDR1 and CDR2 (germline): SGHRS, YFSETQ.

The chain recombines TRBV30 with TRBJ2-2; possible D gene TRBD1, 6 bases. Germline V gene sequence: CDR1 GTSNPN, CDR2 SVGIG (reference sequence). The CDR3 has 13 amino acids. V lost 1 base to trimming and J lost 7 bases, with 10 bases between them. Written as DNA, the CDR3 is TGTGCCTGGAGTGGCACAGGGAACGGGGAGCTGTTTTTT. Residues: CAWSGTGNGELFF.

The chain links TRBV2 to TRBJ2-5, with D perhaps matching TRBD1 (6 bases). The V end was cut by 6 bases, the J end by 8 bases, with 22 bases between. Germline V gene lookup returns CDR1 SNHLY and CDR2 FYNNEI. The CDR3 is 15 residues long. The CDR3 DNA follows: TGTGCCAGCAGGGTGATAGACAGGTCCCAGGGAACCCAGTACTTC. Encoded protein: CASRVIDRSQGTQYF.

V is TRBV30 and J is TRBJ2-7; D might be TRBD1 (5 bases). The V end was cut by 7 bases, the J end by 4 bases, with 11 bases between. CDR3 size: 11 residues. Germline lookup yields CDR1 GTSNPN and CDR2 SVGIG (reference sequence). The CDR3 loop is CASLKGYEQYF. The CDR3, as DNA: TGTGCCTCACTCAAGGGGTACGAGCAGTACTTC. Drawing the rest from reference TRBV30 and TRBJ2-7, the complete variable domain is SQTIHQWPATLVQPVGSPLSLECTVEGTSNPNLYWYRQAAGRGLQLLFYSVGIGQISSEVPQNLSASRPQDRQFILSSKKLLLSDSGFYLCASLKGYEQYFGPGTRLTVT.

The chain joins TRBV30 to TRBJ1-5, with D possibly matching TRBD1 (5 bases). This CDR3 contains 15 residues. Per the germline V gene, CDR1 is GTSNPN and CDR2 is SVGIG (reference sequence). V shed 0 bases and J shed 5 bases, with 14 bases lying between them. The CDR3 here is CAWSVGWGGDQPQHF. In DNA, the CDR3 is TGTGCCTGGAGTGTAGGATGGGGGGGTGATCAGCCCCAGCATTTT. Full variable domain (missing parts from reference TRBV30 and TRBJ1-5): SQTIHQWPATLVQPVGSPLSLECTVEGTSNPNLYWYRQAAGRGLQLLFYSVGIGQISSEVPQNLSASRPQDRQFILSSKKLLLSDSGFYLCAWSVGWGGDQPQHFGDGTRLSIL.